This T cell receptor (beta chain) originates from a study of cytomegalovirus exposure and HLA in healthy donors. The PCR ran on 60 Vbeta and 13 Jbeta primers. Sequencing was performed with immunoSEQ multiplex PCR; in TCRdb, only in-frame clones are kept and a portion is missing. The sample holds 120,000 to 150,000 clones. V was pared by 6 bases and J by 0 bases, with 15 bases between. The CDR3 length is 15 residues. In germline, CDR1 is KGHSH, CDR2 LQKENI. Comment on this clone: The antigen is unknown.

Findings and limits, study-wide: According to reports, the classifier identified cytomegalovirus status with high specificity and sensitivity. Segments of the TCR beta V type were, in most cases, productive about 87% or about 30% of the time in an earlier analysis.

The rearrangement joins TRBV18 to TRBJ2-7; no clear D gene. Sequences were obtained from PBMCs. The origin of this receptor is a woman aged 50 to 60 in good health and CMV-seronegative. The CDR3 DNA follows: TGTGCCAGCTCGCCCCCGGCGGAGAGCTCCTACGAGCAGTACTTC. This gives the protein CASSPPAESSYEQYF.